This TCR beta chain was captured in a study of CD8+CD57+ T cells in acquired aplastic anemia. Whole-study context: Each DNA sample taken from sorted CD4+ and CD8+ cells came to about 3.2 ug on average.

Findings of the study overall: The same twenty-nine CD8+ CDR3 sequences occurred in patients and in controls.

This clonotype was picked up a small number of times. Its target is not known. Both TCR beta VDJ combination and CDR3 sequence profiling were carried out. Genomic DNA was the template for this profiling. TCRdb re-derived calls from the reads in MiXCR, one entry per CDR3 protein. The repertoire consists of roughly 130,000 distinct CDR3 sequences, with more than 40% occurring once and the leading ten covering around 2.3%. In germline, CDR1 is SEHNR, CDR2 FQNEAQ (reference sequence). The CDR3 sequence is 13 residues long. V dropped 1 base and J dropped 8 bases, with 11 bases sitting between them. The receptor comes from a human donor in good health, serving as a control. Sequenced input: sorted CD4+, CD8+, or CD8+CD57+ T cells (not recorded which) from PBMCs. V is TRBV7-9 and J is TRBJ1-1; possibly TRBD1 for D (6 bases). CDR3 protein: CASSLVGQLEAFF. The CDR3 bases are TGTGCCAGCAGCTTAGTAGGACAGTTAGAAGCTTTCTTT.